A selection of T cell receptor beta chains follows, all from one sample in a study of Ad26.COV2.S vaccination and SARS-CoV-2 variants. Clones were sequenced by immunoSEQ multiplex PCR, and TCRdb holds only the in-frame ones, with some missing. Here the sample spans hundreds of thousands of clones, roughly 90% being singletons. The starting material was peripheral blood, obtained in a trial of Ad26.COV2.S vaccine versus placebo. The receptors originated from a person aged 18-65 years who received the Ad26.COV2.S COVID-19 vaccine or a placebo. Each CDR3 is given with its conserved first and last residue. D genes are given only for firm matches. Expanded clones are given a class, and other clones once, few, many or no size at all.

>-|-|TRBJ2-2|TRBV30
TGTGCCTGGAAAAACACCGGGGAGCTGTTTTTT
CAWKNTGELFF
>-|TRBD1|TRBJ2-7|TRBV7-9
TGTGCCAGCAGCTTAGGGGGACAGGTATACGAGCAGTACTTC
CASSLGGQVYEQYF
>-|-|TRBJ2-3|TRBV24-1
TGTGCCACCAGTGATCTTTGGGCTAGCACAGATACGCAGTATTTT
CATSDLWASTDTQYF
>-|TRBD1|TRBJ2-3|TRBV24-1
TGTGCCACCAGTGAGGCCGGGACAGTGTCTAGCACAGATACGCAGTATTTT
CATSEAGTVSSTDTQYF
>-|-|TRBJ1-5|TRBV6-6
TGTGCCAGCAGTTACGTAGGGGGTCAGCCCCAGCATTTT
CASSYVGGQPQHF
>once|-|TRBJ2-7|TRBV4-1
TGCGCCAGCAGCCAAGACTGGGCAGGATTCTACGAGCAGTACTTC
CASSQDWAGFYEQYF
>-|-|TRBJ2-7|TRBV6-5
TGTGCCAGCACCCAGACAGCAAGCTCCTACGAGCAGTACTTC
CASTQTASSYEQYF
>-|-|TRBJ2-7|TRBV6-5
TGTGCCAGTGCCTTCTTGACAGATCCCTCCTACGAGCAGTACTTC
CASAFLTDPSYEQYF
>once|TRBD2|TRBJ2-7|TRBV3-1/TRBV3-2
TGTGCCAGCAGCCAAGGACTAGCGGGGTCCTACGAGCAGTACTTC
CASSQGLAGSYEQYF
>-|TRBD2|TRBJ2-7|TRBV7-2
TGTGCCAGCAGCCAGATATTACTCATTAGGGACAGCGGGAGGTACGAGCAGTACTTC
CASSQILLIRDSGRYEQYF
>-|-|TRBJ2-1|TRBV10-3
TGTGCCATCAGTGAGGAGGGGGGCAGGAGTTCCTACAATGAGCAGTTCTTC
CAISEEGGRSSYNEQFF
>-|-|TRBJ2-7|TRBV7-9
TGTGCCAGCAGCTTAATCCTCTACGAGCAGTACTTC
CASSLILYEQYF
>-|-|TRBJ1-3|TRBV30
TGTGCCTGGAGTGTTGGGGGCAAAGGAAACACCATATATTTT
CAWSVGGKGNTIYF
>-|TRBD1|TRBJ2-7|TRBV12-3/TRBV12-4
TGTGCCAGCAGTAGACAGGGGTACGAGCAGTACTTC
CASSRQGYEQYF